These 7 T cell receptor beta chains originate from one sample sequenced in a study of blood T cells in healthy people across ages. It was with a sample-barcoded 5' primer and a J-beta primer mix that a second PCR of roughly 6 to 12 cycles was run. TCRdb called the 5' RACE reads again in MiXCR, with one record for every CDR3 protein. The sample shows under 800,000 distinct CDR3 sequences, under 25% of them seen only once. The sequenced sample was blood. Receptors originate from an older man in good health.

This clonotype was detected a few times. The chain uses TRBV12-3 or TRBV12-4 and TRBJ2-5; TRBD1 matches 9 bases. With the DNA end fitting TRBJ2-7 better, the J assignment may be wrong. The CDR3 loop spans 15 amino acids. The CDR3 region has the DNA TGTGCCAGCAGTTCCCTTTACAGGGGGCTCTACGAGCAGTACTTC. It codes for CASSSLYRGLYEQYF.

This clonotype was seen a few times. CDR3 residues: CSARGWGKDTQYF. In nucleotides, the CDR3 is TGCAGTGCTAGAGGATGGGGCAAAGATACGCAGTATTTT. The chain is built from TRBV20-1 and TRBJ2-3; tentatively, D is TRBD1 (5 bases). Between the trimmed V and J ends, which lost 1 base and 5 bases, there was a span of 10 bases. Germline V gene data show CDR1 as DFQATT and CDR2 as SNEGSKA (reference sequence). The CDR3 loop spans 13 amino acids.

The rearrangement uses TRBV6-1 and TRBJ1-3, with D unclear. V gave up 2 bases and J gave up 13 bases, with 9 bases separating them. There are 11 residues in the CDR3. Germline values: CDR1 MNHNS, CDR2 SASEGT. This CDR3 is CASSENTDIYF. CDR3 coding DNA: TGTGCCAGCAGTGAAAATACCGATATATATTTT.

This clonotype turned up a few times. CDR3 amino acids: CSARHDSYEQYF. CDR3 nucleotides: TGCAGTGCTAGACATGACTCCTACGAGCAGTACTTC. This chain joins TRBV20-1 and TRBJ2-7; D unclear. Trimming removed 2 bases from V and 0 bases from J, with 5 bases in between. This CDR3 has 12 amino acids. CDR1 is DFQATT and CDR2 is SNEGSKA in the germline V gene (reference sequence).

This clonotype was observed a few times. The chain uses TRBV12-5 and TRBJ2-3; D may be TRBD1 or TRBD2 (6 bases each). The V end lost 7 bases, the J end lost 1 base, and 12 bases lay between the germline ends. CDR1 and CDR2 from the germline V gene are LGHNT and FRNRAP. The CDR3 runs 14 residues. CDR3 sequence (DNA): TGTGCTAGTGCTCGGGGGCATGGCACAGATACGCAGTATTTT. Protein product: CASARGHGTDTQYF.

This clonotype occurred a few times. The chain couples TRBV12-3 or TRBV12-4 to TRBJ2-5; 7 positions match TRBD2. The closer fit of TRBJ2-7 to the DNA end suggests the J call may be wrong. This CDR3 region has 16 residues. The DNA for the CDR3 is TGTGCCAGCACACACCGAGGCGGGAGCCGGTCCTACGAGCAGTACTTC. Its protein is CASTHRGGSRSYEQYF.

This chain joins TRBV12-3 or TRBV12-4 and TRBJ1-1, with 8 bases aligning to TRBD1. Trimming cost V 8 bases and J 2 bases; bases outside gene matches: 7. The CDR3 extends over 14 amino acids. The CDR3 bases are TGTGCCAGCGGAAACGGACAGGGAAACACTGAAGCTTTCTTT. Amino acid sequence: CASGNGQGNTEAFF.